Listed here are 29 T cell receptor beta chains from one sample, sequenced in a study of T cells after posttransplantation cyclophosphamide. Controls had myeloablative marrow grafts with methotrexate and calcineurin inhibitor, sampled at 1 year. Libraries were prepared by immunoSEQ multiplex PCR; TCRdb keeps only in-frame clonotypes and omits some of them. This sample has approximately 5,100 clones, with about 73% found just once. The sample was PBMCs, taken roughly 320 days after allogeneic stem cell transplant with calcineurin inhibitor and methotrexate. The receptors stem from a female patient aged 50 to 65 who received an allogeneic stem cell transplant from an unrelated donor, was CMV-positive, and had acute and chronic GVHD. Part of the T cells may come from the graft donor.

By share of the sample, this clone is medium-sized. V is TRBV11-2 and J is TRBJ1-1, with D perhaps TRBD1 (5 bases). The CDR3 totals 13 residues. The germline V gene has CDR1 SGHAT and CDR2 FQNNGV. Deletions cut 4 bases from V and 5 bases from J, with 11 bases between. DNA for the CDR3: TGTGCCAGCAGCTCGGACATGGGGACTGAAGCTTTCTTT. This codes for CASSSDMGTEAFF.

V usage is TRBV9 and J usage is TRBJ2-1, with 12 positions matching TRBD2. The V gene's germline CDR1 is SGDLS and CDR2 YYNGEE. The CDR3 runs 15 residues. Trimming removed 3 bases from V and 8 bases from J; junction bases left unmatched: 6. The CDR3 DNA reads as TGTGCCAGCAGCGCCCTAGCGGGGGGGTTCGATGAGCAGTTCTTC. Protein: CASSALAGGFDEQFF.

The J gene is TRBJ2-7, the V gene TRBV7-9, with TRBD1 matching over 9 bases. J lost 1 base, V lost 4 bases, and 2 bases had no gene match. The length of the CDR3 is 14 residues. The germline V gene encodes CDR1 SEHNR and CDR2 FQNEAQ (reference sequence). The CDR3 protein is CASSSQGASYEQYF. Here the CDR3 DNA reads TGTGCCAGCAGCTCACAGGGGGCATCCTACGAGCAGTACTTC. The full variable domain, with the rest looked up from reference TRBV7-9 and TRBJ2-7, is DTGVSQNPRHKITKRGQNVTFRCDPISEHNRLYWYRQTLGQGPEFLTYFQNEAQLEKSRLLSDRFSAERPKGSFSTLEIQRTEQGDSAMYLCASSSQGASYEQYFGPGTRLTVT.

The V call is TRBV5-1, the J call TRBJ1-2, with 8 bases matching TRBD1. After removal of 4 bases from V and 5 bases from J, the junction contained 7 bases not matched to a gene. The germline gives CDR1 SGHRS, CDR2 YFSETQ. The CDR3 is 14 residues long. CDR3 in DNA: TGCGCCAGCAGCGAGGACAGGGCCCAGTATGGCTACACCTTC. Its protein is CASSEDRAQYGYTF.

This rearrangement joins TRBV19 to TRBJ2-3; 9 nucleotides agree with TRBD2. Germline V CDR1 and CDR2: LNHDA, SQIVND (reference sequence). The CDR3 length is 14 residues. V lost 5 bases to trimming and J lost 5 bases; unmatched junction nucleotides: 5. CDR3 bases: TGTGCCAGTAGTTCGGCGGGGGGGGGAGATACGCAGTATTTT. It yields the protein CASSSAGGGDTQYF.

The chain employs TRBV6-5 and TRBJ1-3, with D uncertain. The CDR3 totals 15 residues. The germline gives CDR1 MNHEY, CDR2 SVGAGI. Deletions cut 2 bases from V and 4 bases from J, with 12 bases between. DNA of the CDR3: TGTGCCAGCAGTTACCCACAGAATCAGGGAAACACCATATATTTT. Its translation is CASSYPQNQGNTIYF.

The rearrangement uses TRBV5-1 and TRBJ2-7; tentatively, D is TRBD2 (5 bases). This CDR3 is built from 14 residues. Germline-derived CDR1 and CDR2 are SGHRS and YFSETQ. The ends were cut back, 0 bases at V and 3 bases at J, with 10 bases in the middle. The chain's CDR3 is CASSLVAGSYEQYF. The CDR3 DNA is TGCGCCAGCAGCTTGGTGGCTGGGAGCTACGAGCAGTACTTC.

The chain links TRBV6-5 to TRBJ1-2; no clear D gene. The CDR3 runs 13 residues. CDR1 is MNHEY and CDR2 is SVGAGI in the germline V gene. The V and J ends lost 7 bases and 0 bases respectively, with 9 bases between them. The CDR3 is CASKPQTNYGYTF. As DNA, the CDR3 is TGTGCCAGCAAACCCCAGACTAACTATGGCTACACCTTC.

The CDR3 sequence is CASSIDTRLEGYTF. The CDR3 nucleotides are TGTGCCAGTAGTATAGATACCCGGTTAGAGGGCTACACCTTC. The V gene is TRBV19, the J gene TRBJ1-2; D is undetermined. In germline, CDR1 is LNHDA, CDR2 SQIVND (reference sequence). Trimming cost V 0 bases and J 8 bases, with 13 bases left between them. CDR3 size: 14 residues.

Worth noting for this clone: An end of the junction does not agree with germline; a read error may underlie this. The chain combines TRBV20-1 with TRBJ1-1, with 8 bases aligning to TRBD1. This CDR3 contains 10 residues. CDR1 is DFQATT, CDR2 SNEGSKA, per germline (reference sequence). CDR3: CSAALGQGIF. The DNA for the CDR3 is TGCAGTGCCGCCCTAGGACAGGGAATCTTT.

The V gene is TRBV30, the J gene TRBJ1-5, with 9 nucleotides matching TRBD1. The CDR3 runs 15 residues. From germline, CDR1 is GTSNPN and CDR2 SVGIG (reference sequence). V trimming: 4 bases; J trimming: 3 bases; junction bases outside the gene matches: 7. The CDR3: CAWTPTGGFNQPQHF. The CDR3 DNA is TGTGCCTGGACCCCAACAGGGGGCTTCAATCAGCCCCAGCATTTT.

This clone is a singleton in its sample. The chain carries TRBV27 and TRBJ2-5; 10 nucleotides align to TRBD2. The CDR3 is 15 residues long. Germline V lookup: CDR1 MNHEY, CDR2 SMNVEV (reference sequence). V lost 3 bases, J lost 7 bases, and 8 bases stayed unmatched. The chain's CDR3 is CASSFQAGGPTTQYF. The CDR3 region has the DNA TGTGCCAGCAGTTTTCAAGCGGGGGGGCCTACGACCCAGTACTTC.

V and J are TRBV6-1 and TRBJ2-1; D is perhaps TRBD1 (6 bases). The CDR3 is 13 amino acids. From germline, CDR1 is MNHNS and CDR2 SASEGT. Trimming cost V 11 bases and J 5 bases, with 16 bases left between them. For the CDR3, the DNA is TGTGCCGGACAGACGCGAACTAACAATGAGCAGTTCTTC. Amino acids: CAGQTRTNNEQFF.

This chain connects TRBV7-9 to TRBJ1-5; TRBD1 matches at 7 bases. J gave up 2 bases and V 7 bases, and 5 bases lay outside the gene matches. This CDR3 is built from 14 residues. Germline V lookup: CDR1 SEHNR, CDR2 FQNEAQ (reference sequence). The CDR3 loop reads CASKRGTGNQPQHF. The CDR3 nucleotides read TGTGCCAGCAAACGGGGGACAGGCAATCAGCCCCAGCATTTT.

Within the sample, this clone is medium-sized. This chain uses TRBV6-5 with TRBJ1-3, with a possible D match to TRBD1 (5 bases). Trimming removed 6 bases at V and 8 bases at J, with 17 bases between. In germline, CDR1 is MNHEY, CDR2 SVGAGI. This CDR3 spans 14 amino acids. CDR3 in DNA: TGTGCCAGCAGGTTCAGGGCTAAGGTTGACACCATATATTTT. Translation: CASRFRAKVDTIYF.

V gene TRBV27 combines with J gene TRBJ2-2; 11 bases agree with TRBD2. Losses at the gene ends were 7 bases for V and 1 base for J; bases not matched to a gene: 5. From germline, CDR1 is MNHEY and CDR2 SMNVEV (reference sequence). The CDR3 is made up of 16 amino acids. CDR3 sequence reads: CASKGLAVMNTGELFF. CDR3 nucleotide sequence: TGTGCCAGCAAGGGACTAGCGGTAATGAACACCGGGGAGCTGTTTTTT.

The CDR3 nucleotides are TGTGCCAGCAGCTTAGGTCAGGGGGCGACTGGAAACACCATATATTTT. It encodes CASSLGQGATGNTIYF. V is TRBV7-2 and J is TRBJ1-3; 8 nucleotides line up with TRBD1. The CDR3 loop spans 16 amino acids. Trimming cost V 1 base and J 2 bases; bases outside gene matches: 4. Germline CDR1 is SGHTA and CDR2 is FQGNSA.

The chain carries TRBV18 and TRBJ2-7; 12 positions match TRBD1. V shed 2 bases, J shed 3 bases, and the junction held 2 bases outside the gene matches. In germline, CDR1 is KGHSH, CDR2 LQKENI. The CDR3 has 15 residues. CDR3 amino acids: CASSPGTGGLYEQYF. Written as DNA, the CDR3 is TGTGCCAGCTCACCAGGGACAGGGGGCCTCTACGAGCAGTACTTC.

In DNA, the CDR3 is TGTGCCAGCAGCCTGGAGGGGGGGCGCTTAAACACCATATATTTT. It codes for CASSLEGGRLNTIYF. The chain is built from TRBV9 and TRBJ1-3, with D tentatively TRBD1 (6 bases). V was clipped by 4 bases and J by 6 bases, with 17 bases between them. CDR1 is SGDLS, CDR2 YYNGEE, per germline. The CDR3 consists of 15 residues.

The gene calls are TRBV2 and TRBJ1-5; no firm D call. V was trimmed by 10 bases and J by 1 base, leaving 11 bases between them. The CDR3 consists of 13 residues. The germline V gene encodes CDR1 SNHLY and CDR2 FYNNEI. The CDR3 DNA reads as TGTGCCACGAGAGGCCAAAGCAATCAGCCCCAGCATTTT. Translating it yields CATRGQSNQPQHF. The complete variable domain, with remaining parts taken from reference TRBV2 and TRBJ1-5, reads EPEVTQTPSHQVTQMGQEVILRCVPISNHLYFYWYRQILGQKVEFLVSFYNNEISEKSEIFDDQFSVERPDGSNFTLKIRSTKLEDSAMYFCATRGQSNQPQHFGDGTRLSIL.

Concerning this clone: A far bigger clonotype differs at one base, so this is likely a read error. The genes are TRBV16 and TRBJ1-2, with TRBD1 as a possible D gene (5 bases). Looked up from germline, CDR1 is KGHSY and CDR2 is FQNENV. The CDR3 sequence is 17 residues long. The CDR3 sequence is CASSQSDLGGSGYGYPF. The CDR3 nucleotides are TGTGCCAGCAGCCAATCGGATCTCGGGGGGTCTGGCTATGGCTACCCCTTC.

The chain employs TRBV4-3 and TRBJ1-2; D might be TRBD1 (5 bases). The CDR3 is 15 amino acids. Germline CDR1 and CDR2: LGHNA and YSLEER. V lost 6 bases to trimming and J lost 3 bases, with 17 bases between them. Written as DNA, the CDR3 is TGCGCCAGCAGTCAGACAGCCCAAGGGGACTATGGCTACACCTTC. This codes for CASSQTAQGDYGYTF.

This rearrangement joins TRBV2 to TRBJ2-7; D unresolved. Trimming pared 6 bases from V and 5 bases from J, leaving 8 bases between. The germline V gene has CDR1 SNHLY and CDR2 FYNNEI. The CDR3 consists of 11 residues. As DNA, the CDR3 is TGTGCCAGCAGATCTAGTAACGAGCAGTACTTC. This translates into CASRSSNEQYF.

This chain uses TRBV19 with TRBJ2-5; weak D call: TRBD1 (6 bases). V gave up 5 bases and J gave up 4 bases, with 23 bases separating them. CDR1 is LNHDA, CDR2 SQIVND, per germline (reference sequence). This CDR3 is 17 amino acids long. The CDR3 spells CASSSREQGRVGETQYF. The CDR3 nucleotides are TGTGCCAGTAGTTCCAGGGAACAGGGTAGAGTTGGAGAGACCCAGTACTTC.

The CDR3 here is CASTWSSYNSPLHF. DNA of the CDR3: TGTGCCAGCACGTGGAGCTCCTATAATTCACCCCTCCACTTT. The chain has TRBV25-1 and TRBJ1-6; D ambiguous. The CDR3 has 14 residues. Germline V gene data show CDR1 as MGHDK and CDR2 as SYGVNS. Trimming stripped 7 bases from V and 0 bases from J, with 7 bases between.

The chain has TRBV27 and TRBJ1-3; 8 bases line up with TRBD1. Germline V gene sequence: CDR1 MNHEY, CDR2 SMNVEV (reference sequence). The CDR3 is 13 residues long. V shed 4 bases and J 7 bases; nucleotides not matched to a gene: 3. The CDR3 is CASSSYRGNTIYF. The CDR3 DNA reads TGTGCCAGCAGTTCATACAGGGGGAACACCATATATTTT.

The chain links TRBV6-1 to TRBJ2-2; D possibly corresponds to TRBD2 (5 bases). Trimming pared 6 bases from V and 0 bases from J, leaving 11 bases between. CDR3 length: 15 amino acids. The germline V gene has CDR1 MNHNS and CDR2 SASEGT. The CDR3 loop reads CASRRAFPNTGELFF. For the CDR3, the DNA is TGTGCCAGCAGGAGGGCCTTCCCGAACACCGGGGAGCTGTTTTTT.

This clone has only a few counts. The V gene is TRBV5-1, the J gene TRBJ2-3, with TRBD1 matching 8 bases. The CDR3 is 14 residues long. V shed 4 bases and J 6 bases; nucleotides not matched to a gene: 7. CDR1 and CDR2 (germline): SGHRS, YFSETQ. In nucleotides, the CDR3 is TGCGCCAGCAGCAGGGGACAGGCTGGTGATACGCAGTATTTT. This translates into CASSRGQAGDTQYF.

Notes on this clone: Other DNA sequences of this sample code for an identical CDR3. This sequence joins TRBV5-1 and TRBJ2-5, with 7 bases aligning to TRBD1. Germline trimming cut 0 bases from V and 5 bases from J; bases unmatched to any gene: 7. The germline gives CDR1 SGHRS, CDR2 YFSETQ. This CDR3 has 15 amino acids. The DNA of the CDR3 is TGCGCCAGCAGCTTGGCACAGGGGATCGGGGAGACCCAGTACTTC. Amino acid sequence: CASSLAQGIGETQYF.